This passage covers 29 T cell receptor beta chains from one sample sequenced in a study of tumor-infiltrating lymphocytes in primary liver carcinoma. Starting from approximately 470 ng of total RNA, TCR beta cDNA was produced with a primer in the constant region. For TCR beta, libraries were produced by three nested multiplex PCR rounds using slightly modified ARM-PCR. Each of the first two PCR rounds ran nine to ten cycles with TRBV1-TRBV30 forward and C-beta reverse primers. MiXCR, applied by TCRdb to the multiplex PCR reads, yields one record per CDR3 protein. Of 300,000 to 350,000 distinct CDR3 sequences detected, roughly two thirds appear once; the ten largest clones hold under 8%. Unsorted whole blood supplied the RNA, and germline DNA was extracted too. Sequencing used peripheral blood. Receptors were obtained from a man in his forties with primary liver carcinoma and hepatitis B virus infection.

This chain joins TRBV6-5 and TRBJ2-7, with a possible D match to TRBD1 (6 bases). The germline V gene encodes CDR1 MNHEY and CDR2 SVGAGI. This CDR3 has 13 amino acids. Trimming cost V 5 bases and J 0 bases, with 8 bases left between them. The CDR3 region has the DNA TGTGCCAGCAGTACCAGGGGCTCCTACGAGCAGTACTTC. It specifies CASSTRGSYEQYF.

In regard to this clonotype: The junction does not match germline at one end; this may be a read error. The V call is TRBV4-1, the J call TRBJ2-7; possible D gene TRBD2, 5 bases. The CDR3 runs to 19 residues. Germline lookup yields CDR1 MGHRA and CDR2 YSYEKL. This CDR3 reads CASSREPVRGNSFPYGQYF. The CDR3 nucleotides are TGCGCCAGCAGCCGAGAACCAGTGAGAGGGAACAGCTTTCCCTACGGGCAGTACTTC.

This clonotype has only a few counts. The gene calls are TRBV10-3 and TRBJ2-7; D unresolved. This CDR3 is built from 14 residues. V was clipped by 8 bases and J by 2 bases, with 16 bases between them. The V gene's germline CDR1 is ENHRY and CDR2 SYGVKD. The CDR3, as DNA: TGTGCCATCCGGAGCTCACAGTTCGCCTACGAGCAGTACTTC. This translates into CAIRSSQFAYEQYF.

Turning to this clonotype: One end of the junction is discordant with germline, which a read error may explain. The chain recombines TRBV4-2 with TRBJ1-1; D remains ambiguous. Germline CDR1 and CDR2: LGHNA and YNFKEQ. The CDR3 is 15 amino acids. The CDR3 reads CVSSQGLGLNTEAFF. The CDR3 region has the DNA TGTGTCAGCAGCCAAGGTCTGGGGTTGAACACTGAAGCTTTCTTT.

For this clonotype: A single base separates this from a much larger clone, so it may be a read error. This chain joins TRBV6-2 or TRBV6-3 and TRBJ2-2; 7 bases line up with TRBD2. CDR1 and CDR2 from the germline V gene are MNHEY and SVGEGT. Trimming removed 5 bases from V and 1 base from J; junction bases left unmatched: 7. There are 16 residues in the CDR3. The CDR3 spells CASSPLAAENTGELFF. The CDR3 nucleotides are TGTGCCAGCAGTCCCCTAGCGGCAGAGAACACCGGGGAGCTGTTTTTT.

This clonotype turned up a few times. The rearrangement links TRBV4-1 to TRBJ2-3, with 11 nucleotides matching TRBD2. This CDR3 comprises 20 residues. The germline V gene encodes CDR1 MGHRA and CDR2 YSYEKL. Unmatched junction bases numbered 16, after V lost 1 base and J lost 4 bases. In DNA form, the CDR3 reads TGCGCCAGCAGCCAAGCGGCAGGACTAGCGGGCCATTCTGATTCAGATACGCAGTATTTT. This encodes CASSQAAGLAGHSDSDTQYF.

Details on this clonotype: This could be a read error, since a much larger clone is one nucleotide away. The chain combines TRBV6-2 or TRBV6-3 with TRBJ2-3; 8 bases are shared with TRBD2. Germline V gene lookup returns CDR1 MNHEY and CDR2 SVGEGT. The CDR3 totals 14 residues. V dropped 6 bases and J dropped 8; count of bases not matched to a gene: 10. The CDR3 loop reads CASRPGRARGTQYF. For the CDR3, the DNA is TGTGCCAGCAGACCCGGGAGGGCCCGGGGTACGCAGTATTTT.

Worth noting for this clonotype: An end of the junction does not agree with germline; a read error may underlie this. The chain couples TRBV6-9 to TRBJ2-3; D may match TRBD1 or TRBD2 (5 bases each). The CDR3 length is 16 residues. The germline V gene has CDR1 MNHGY and CDR2 SVAAGI. CDR3 DNA: TGTACCAGCAGTTACTCACCCGGGGCTAGCACAGATACGCAGTATTTC. Protein: CTSSYSPGASTDTQYF.

To note about this clonotype: A much larger clone lies a single base off, so this may be a read error. This rearrangement joins TRBV12-3 or TRBV12-4 to TRBJ2-1, with no clear D. The CDR3 runs 16 residues. The ends were cut back, 5 bases at V and 7 bases at J, with 21 bases in the middle. The CDR3 region is CASSLGRVSPGNEQFF. CDR3 in DNA: TGTGCCAGCAGTCTCGGAAGGGTCAGCCCCGGGAATGAGCAGTTCTTC.

In regard to this clonotype: The junction differs from germline at one of its ends, possibly a read error. The chain uses TRBV6-6 and TRBJ1-4; D perhaps matches TRBD1 (5 bases). The germline V gene encodes CDR1 MNHNY and CDR2 SVGAGI (reference sequence). This CDR3 has 14 residues. The CDR3 sequence: CTSRLTELNEKLFF. The DNA of the CDR3 is TGTACCAGTAGACTGACAGAACTCAATGAAAAACTGTTTTTT.

The chain is built from TRBV10-3 and TRBJ1-1; 7 nucleotides line up with TRBD1. V gave up 6 bases and J gave up 6 bases; unmatched junction bases: 13. The CDR3 is 15 amino acids. Per germline, CDR1 ENHRY and CDR2 SYGVKD. This chain's CDR3 is CAIRSGPQGLAEAFF. In DNA, the CDR3 is TGTGCCATCAGGAGCGGGCCACAGGGGCTCGCTGAAGCTTTCTTT.

This chain connects TRBV6-5 to TRBJ1-3; D gene unclear. The CDR3 consists of 16 residues. In germline, CDR1 is MNHEY, CDR2 SVGAGI. Trimming took off 0 bases at V and 3 bases at J, with 12 bases between the two ends. The CDR3 bases are TGTGCCAGCAGTTACTCGGAGGTCGGAAGTGGAAACACCATATATTTT. This sequence encodes CASSYSEVGSGNTIYF.

This rearrangement joins TRBV11-3 to TRBJ2-1; 7 bases are shared with TRBD2. Trimming at V came to 3 bases and at J to 1 base, leaving 9 bases not matched to a gene. The CDR3 is 17 amino acids. CDR1 SGHNT and CDR2 YENEEA come from the germline V gene. DNA for the CDR3: TGTGCCAGCAGCTTGCGCCTTACTAGCGCATCCTACAATGAGCAGTTCTTC. This encodes CASSLRLTSASYNEQFF.

Turning to this clonotype: An end of the junction does not agree with germline; a read error may underlie this. V and J are TRBV2 and TRBJ2-2; 9 bases line up with TRBD1. Germline CDR1 reads SNHLY; CDR2 reads FYNNEI. This CDR3 contains 15 residues. CDR3 sequence reads: CVSSGTGITTGELFF. CDR3 nucleotides: TGTGTCAGCAGCGGGACAGGGATTACCACAGGGGAGCTGTTTTTT. Looking up the rest from reference TRBV2 and TRBJ2-2 gives the full variable domain: EPEVTQTPSHQVTQMGQEVILRCVPISNHLYFYWYRQILGQKVEFLVSFYNNEISEKSEIFDDQFSVERPDGSNFTLKIRSTKLEDSAMYFCVSSGTGITTGELFFGEGSRLTVL.

The chain employs TRBV28 and TRBJ1-5, with unresolved D. The V and J ends lost 5 bases and 3 bases respectively, with 11 bases between them. Germline-derived CDR1 and CDR2 are MDHEN and SYDVKM. The length of the CDR3 is 14 residues. CDR3 sequence (DNA): TGTGCCAGCAGTGTAGCAGTTCTCAATCAGCCCCAGCATTTT. Its translation is CASSVAVLNQPQHF.

A word on this clonotype: Relative to the germline gene, one junction end is altered; a read error may explain this. The chain recombines TRBV11-2 with TRBJ2-3; the D gene is possibly TRBD1 (5 bases). This CDR3 has 13 amino acids. Germline CDR1 and CDR2: SGHAT and FQNNGV. CDR3 amino acids: CDSRRGSSYTQYF. The CDR3 DNA sequence: TGTGACAGCAGAAGGGGTAGCTCATATACGCAGTATTTT.

This clonotype was counted between two and nine times. A much larger clone lies one base from this, so it may be a read error. The chain uses TRBV12-3 or TRBV12-4 and TRBJ1-5; no clear D. The V and J ends lost 1 base and 4 bases respectively, with 2 bases between them. The CDR3 loop spans 12 amino acids. The CDR3 reads CASSLENQPQHF. Here the CDR3 DNA reads TGTGCCAGCAGTTTAGAGAATCAGCCCCAGCATTTT.

With regard to this clonotype: Germline and junction disagree at one end, which may indicate a read error. This rearrangement joins TRBV12-3 or TRBV12-4 to TRBJ2-7, with TRBD1 matching 11 bases. The CDR3 extends over 15 amino acids. CDR3 sequence reads: CVSSMGTGGSYEQYF. Here the CDR3 DNA reads TGTGTCAGCAGTATGGGGACAGGGGGGTCTTACGAGCAGTACTTC.

This clonotype was seen repeatedly, ten times or more. V and J are TRBV6-5 and TRBJ1-2, with D uncertain. The germline gives CDR1 MNHEY, CDR2 SVGAGI. This CDR3 comprises 11 residues. Deletions cut 4 bases from V and 5 bases from J, with 5 bases between. The CDR3 protein is CASSSKYGYTF. CDR3 bases: TGTGCCAGCAGTTCGAAGTATGGCTACACCTTC.

This sequence joins TRBV6-6 and TRBJ2-1; perhaps TRBD1 as D (5 bases). The CDR3 loop spans 14 amino acids. Trimming pared 0 bases from V and 4 bases from J, leaving 7 bases between. Germline V CDR1 and CDR2: MNHNY, SVGAGI (reference sequence). CDR3 amino acids: CASSYSQGYNEQFF. CDR3 nucleotide sequence: TGTGCCAGCAGTTACTCCCAGGGTTACAATGAGCAGTTCTTC.

The CDR3 DNA sequence: TGTGCCAGCAGTTACTCGACAGTAGGCAACGAGCAGTACTTC. It specifies CASSYSTVGNEQYF. The chain recombines TRBV6-5 with TRBJ2-7, with D possibly being TRBD1 (5 bases). This CDR3 is 14 amino acids long. V gave up 0 bases and J gave up 5 bases, with 11 bases separating them. The germline V gene has CDR1 MNHEY and CDR2 SVGAGI.

A word on this clonotype: At one boundary the junction diverges from the germline segment, which might be a read error. The gene calls are TRBV11-2 and TRBJ2-3; D is uncertain. This CDR3 comprises 15 residues. The germline V gene encodes CDR1 SGHAT and CDR2 FQNNGV. Written as DNA, the CDR3 is TGTGCCAGCAGAATCCATTATGTGGGCACAGATACGCAATATTTT. It codes for CASRIHYVGTDTQYF.

This clonotype was counted between two and nine times. This chain joins TRBV28 and TRBJ2-1, with unresolved D. The V gene lost 2 bases and the J gene lost 7 bases, with 12 bases spanning the gap. Germline assignment: CDR1 MDHEN and CDR2 SYDVKM. This CDR3 spans 14 amino acids. CDR3 protein: CASSLGSLGNEQFF. CDR3 nucleotide sequence: TGTGCCAGCAGTTTAGGTTCCCTCGGGAATGAGCAGTTCTTC.

There are many counts of this clonotype. The chain uses TRBV10-1 and TRBJ2-4; no clear D gene. CDR1 and CDR2 (germline): WNHNN, SYGVQD (reference sequence). Trimming took off 3 bases at V and 6 bases at J, with 9 bases between the two ends. CDR3 size: 13 residues. The CDR3 DNA is TGCGCCAGCAGTGAAGTAGGAGTAAACATTCAGTACTTC. This sequence encodes CASSEVGVNIQYF.

As to this clonotype: Since a much larger clone is just one base distant, this may be a read error. This chain's CDR3 is CASGQEGTGANYGYTF. The CDR3 DNA sequence: TGCGCCAGCGGCCAAGAAGGGACAGGGGCTAACTATGGCTACACCTTC. The rearrangement joins TRBV4-1 to TRBJ1-2, with 10 bases that match TRBD1. The CDR3 contains 16 residues. In germline, CDR1 is MGHRA, CDR2 YSYEKL.

This sequence joins TRBV5-1 and TRBJ2-2; the D gene is possibly TRBD1 (6 bases). The CDR3 contains 14 residues. Germline assignment: CDR1 SGHRS and CDR2 YFSETQ. With 6 bases removed from V and 4 bases from J, the gap between germline ends came to 13 bases. DNA for the CDR3: TGCGCCAGCACCGACAGGAGCACCACCGGGGAGCTGTTTTTT. Translating gives CASTDRSTTGELFF.

A word on this clonotype: A clone one base away is much larger, so this may be a read error. The chain links TRBV4-1 to TRBJ1-2; D call uncertain. CDR3 length equals 15 residues. Germline CDR1 is MGHRA and CDR2 is YSYEKL. The CDR3 sequence is CASGQDPGVPYGYTF. CDR3 nucleotide sequence: TGCGCCAGCGGCCAAGACCCCGGGGTACCCTATGGCTACACCTTC.

A word on this clonotype: At one boundary the junction diverges from the germline segment, which might be a read error. The chain links TRBV6-4 to TRBJ2-1; tentatively, D is TRBD2 (6 bases). The CDR3 spans 14 residues. Germline V CDR1 and CDR2: MRHNA, SNTAGT. The DNA for the CDR3 is TGTGCCAGCAAATGGGTGGGACTTTACAATAAGCAGTTCTTC. This encodes CASKWVGLYNKQFF.

The J gene is TRBJ2-7, the V gene TRBV11-2; possibly TRBD1 or TRBD2 for D (6 bases each). This CDR3 contains 16 residues. V was cut by 5 bases and J by 0 bases, with 17 bases left in between. CDR1 and CDR2 from the germline V gene are SGHAT and FQNNGV. CDR3 loop: CASSLIVQGLSYEQYF. The CDR3, as DNA: TGTGCCAGCAGCCTGATCGTACAGGGACTCTCCTACGAGCAGTACTTC.